The 9 T cell receptor beta chains given below trace back to one sample, sequenced in a study of vaccination and CD4 T cells after COVID-19. One entry per CDR3 protein, called by TCRdb with MiXCR from the PCR reads. Of 13,000 to 15,000 distinct CDR3 sequences listed, 69% are singletons. The sequencing used CD4+ T cells from blood, collected after SARS-CoV-2 vaccination. Receptor source: a human donor who had recovered from COVID-19.

This clonotype was seen a few times. The V and J genes are TRBV15 and TRBJ2-4; TRBD1 agrees at 10 bases. This CDR3 has 15 amino acids. From germline, CDR1 is LNHNV and CDR2 YYDKDF (reference sequence). The V segment lost 4 bases and the J segment 12 bases; nucleotides outside the gene matches: 12. The DNA of the CDR3 is TGTGCCACCAGCATATTGACAGGGGGCGGGGGTGGTCAGTACTTC. Amino acid sequence: CATSILTGGGGGQYF.

The chain is built from TRBV19 and TRBJ1-5; 7 bases are shared with TRBD1. Germline V gene lookup returns CDR1 LNHDA and CDR2 SQIVND (reference sequence). The length of the CDR3 is 13 residues. J lost 4 bases, V lost 6 bases, and 3 bases had no gene match. The CDR3 DNA reads TGTGCCAGTAGGGGGACAGCTAATCAGCCCCAGCATTTT. Its translation is CASRGTANQPQHF.

The chain carries TRBV7-3 and TRBJ2-2; D is unresolved. The germline V gene has CDR1 SGHTA and CDR2 FQGTGA. The CDR3 runs 13 residues. V dropped 5 bases and J dropped 6 bases, with 10 bases sitting between them. The DNA of the CDR3 is TGTGCCAGCAGCACCCGTTCGGCCGGGGAGCTGTTTTTT. Encoded protein: CASSTRSAGELFF.

The chain's CDR3 is CSARDSPGTEAFF. The CDR3 bases are TGCAGTGCTAGAGATTCCCCGGGCACTGAAGCTTTCTTT. This chain connects TRBV20-1 to TRBJ1-1; D not certain. The germline V gene encodes CDR1 DFQATT and CDR2 SNEGSKA (reference sequence). V was clipped by 0 bases and J by 4 bases, with 9 bases between them. This CDR3 contains 13 residues.

The chain combines TRBV6-1 with TRBJ2-3, with 7 bases fitting TRBD2. V lost 6 bases to trimming and J lost 1 base; unmatched junction nucleotides: 7. CDR1 MNHNS and CDR2 SASEGT come from the germline V gene. The CDR3 spans 15 residues. CDR3 DNA sequence: TGTGCCAGCAGGCTAGGCGGGAGTGGCACAGATACGCAGTATTTT. This sequence encodes CASRLGGSGTDTQYF.

The gene calls are TRBV19 and TRBJ1-1, with 7 bases that match TRBD1. CDR1 is LNHDA, CDR2 SQIVND, per germline (reference sequence). The CDR3 length is 15 residues. Losses at the gene ends were 5 bases for V and 0 bases for J; bases not matched to a gene: 6. The CDR3 spells CASSFPDRLNTEAFF. CDR3 in DNA: TGTGCCAGTAGTTTCCCGGACAGGTTGAACACTGAAGCTTTCTTT.

The CDR3 nucleotides are TGTGCCTACGACAGATCATCTGGGGCCAACGTCCTGACTTTC. Protein: CAYDRSSGANVLTF. This chain connects TRBV30 to TRBJ2-6; D perhaps matches TRBD1 (5 bases). From germline, CDR1 is GTSNPN and CDR2 SVGIG (reference sequence). The CDR3 length is 14 residues. Trimming stripped 7 bases from V and 1 base from J, with 11 bases between.

This clonotype was seen just once. A junction end diverges from the germline sequence, so it may reflect a read error. The chain couples TRBV7-3 to TRBJ2-5; no reliable D call. The germline CDR1 and CDR2 sequences are SGHTA and FQGTGA. The CDR3 runs to 13 residues. The CDR3 DNA follows: TGTGCCAGCAGCTTAAATCGTCAAGAGACCCGGTACTTC. Translated: CASSLNRQETRYF.

This clonotype was counted a few times. The V gene is TRBV7-2, the J gene TRBJ1-2; D gene ambiguous. Per germline, CDR1 SGHTA and CDR2 FQGNSA. CDR3 length equals 14 residues. V lost 5 bases, J lost 3 bases, and 13 bases lay in between. CDR3 sequence reads: CASSPRTADYGYTF. The DNA of the CDR3 is TGTGCCAGCAGCCCCAGGACGGCGGACTATGGCTACACCTTC. The full variable domain, rest sourced from reference TRBV7-2 and TRBJ1-2, is GAGVSQSPSNKVTEKGKDVELRCDPISGHTALYWYRQSLGQGLEFLIYFQGNSAPDKSGLPSDRFSAERTGGSVSTLTIQRTQQEDSAVYLCASSPRTADYGYTFGSGTRLTVV.